What follows are 20 T cell receptor beta chains derived from one specimen sequenced in a study of vaccination effects on CD4 cells after COVID-19. Culture proceeded for nine to ten days, and CD4+ T cells were then isolated. No antigen has been identified for these receptors. Using immunoSEQ multiplex PCR, the repertoire was profiled, and TCRdb retains in-frame clones only, with some absent. The profile covers 45,000 or so clones, with 60% to 80% appearing a single time and roughly 7.8% taken by the ten largest. This specimen was CD4+ T cells from PBMCs cultured without peptide, taken before COVID-19 vaccination. Receptors originate from a human donor who had a prior SARS-CoV-2 infection.

The rearrangement joins TRBV15 to TRBJ2-6, with 8 bases lining up with TRBD1. The CDR3 loop spans 18 amino acids. J gave up 15 bases and V 0 bases, and 19 bases lay outside the gene matches. Germline CDR1 reads LNHNV; CDR2 reads YYDKDF (reference sequence). The chain's CDR3 is CATSREKLTTGTGIALTF. The CDR3 bases are TGTGCCACCAGCAGAGAAAAATTAACTACCGGGACAGGTATCGCCCTGACTTTC.

This chain joins TRBV30 and TRBJ2-1; 10 bases are shared with TRBD1. This CDR3 contains 15 residues. The germline V gene has CDR1 GTSNPN and CDR2 SVGIG (reference sequence). The junction had 12 bases not matched to a gene; V was cut back by 4 bases and J by 9 bases. This chain's CDR3 is CAWKTVTGGRIEQFF. DNA for the CDR3: TGTGCCTGGAAGACCGTGACAGGGGGCCGGATTGAGCAGTTCTTC.

This clone was seen a handful of times. The genes are TRBV12-5 and TRBJ1-5; no clear D. The CDR3 is 13 residues long. Germline CDR1 reads LGHNT; CDR2 reads FRNRAP. Trimming cost V 2 bases and J 5 bases, with 7 bases left between them. CDR3 DNA: TGTGCTAGTGGTTTGTTTTCAGATCAGCCCCAGCATTTT. It codes for CASGLFSDQPQHF.

This clone was recorded only once. The V call is TRBV19, the J call TRBJ1-1, with D unresolved. Trimming cost V 6 bases and J 5 bases, with 19 bases left between them. Germline assignment: CDR1 LNHDA and CDR2 SQIVND (reference sequence). The CDR3 is made up of 15 amino acids. CDR3 sequence reads: CASSYSWRKVTEAFF. In DNA form, the CDR3 reads TGTGCCAGTAGCTATAGTTGGCGAAAGGTAACTGAAGCTTTCTTT.

The chain carries TRBV9 and TRBJ2-7, with 8 bases identical to TRBD2. Germline CDR1 reads SGDLS; CDR2 reads YYNGEE. The CDR3 spans 13 residues. Trimming cost V 2 bases and J 3 bases; bases outside gene matches: 1. CDR3 nucleotide sequence: TGTGCCAGCAGCGTGGGACTAGACTACGAGCAGTACTTC. This codes for CASSVGLDYEQYF.

This chain connects TRBV5-5 to TRBJ2-3; D is unresolved. The CDR3 length is 13 residues. CDR1 and CDR2 (germline): SGHKS, YYEKEE (reference sequence). V was cut by 2 bases and J by 6 bases, with 10 bases left in between. CDR3 DNA sequence: TGTGCCAGCAGCTTTTTATCAACTGATACGCAGTATTTT. This codes for CASSFLSTDTQYF.

This clone was observed a few times. The gene calls are TRBV9 and TRBJ2-7; no definite D call. Germline V gene lookup returns CDR1 SGDLS and CDR2 YYNGEE. V lost 1 base, J lost 5 bases, and 10 bases lay in between. The CDR3 length is 13 residues. The CDR3 DNA is TGTGCCAGCAGCGTAAACCCCGGCGACGAGCAGTACTTC. Amino acids: CASSVNPGDEQYF.

V usage is TRBV7-8 and J usage is TRBJ2-1; tentatively, D is TRBD2 (6 bases). Trimming removed 5 bases from V and 7 bases from J, with 18 bases in between. This CDR3 region has 15 residues. Germline CDR1 is SGHVS and CDR2 is FQNEAQ. In DNA form, the CDR3 reads TGTGCCAGCAGCCCAAGAGCGAGACTAGAGAATGAGCAGTTCTTC. It yields the protein CASSPRARLENEQFF.

The genes are TRBV7-3 and TRBJ2-2; TRBD2 aligns across 12 bases. V shed 1 base and J 7 bases; nucleotides not matched to a gene: 13. This CDR3 comprises 19 residues. Germline CDR1 and CDR2: SGHTA and FQGTGA. CDR3 protein: CASSLNPQTSGSMGGELFF. The CDR3 region has the DNA TGTGCCAGCAGCTTAAATCCCCAGACTAGCGGGAGCATGGGCGGGGAGCTGTTTTTT.

The chain recombines TRBV15 with TRBJ2-2, with 8 positions matching TRBD2. CDR3 size: 15 residues. Germline CDR1 and CDR2: LNHNV and YYDKDF (reference sequence). The J segment lost 5 bases and the V segment lost 6 bases, leaving 8 bases of the junction unmatched. CDR3 region: CATRVVGGGTGELFF. The CDR3 nucleotides are TGTGCCACCAGGGTAGTGGGCGGGGGGACCGGGGAGCTGTTTTTT.

V and J are TRBV19 and TRBJ2-5; D possibly corresponds to TRBD1 (5 bases). There are 12 residues in the CDR3. CDR1 and CDR2 (germline): LNHDA, SQIVND (reference sequence). The ends were cut back, 4 bases at V and 7 bases at J, with 10 bases in the middle. The DNA of the CDR3 is TGTGCCAGTAGTAATACAGGTCGGACCCAGTACTTC. Translated, it gives CASSNTGRTQYF.

V gene TRBV6-5 combines with J gene TRBJ2-7, with D unclear. This CDR3 has 11 amino acids. The V and J ends lost 2 bases and 5 bases respectively, with 4 bases between them. Germline CDR1 reads MNHEY; CDR2 reads SVGAGI. The CDR3 sequence is CASSYRHEQYF. CDR3 DNA: TGTGCCAGCAGTTACCGCCACGAGCAGTACTTC.

The J gene is TRBJ2-5, the V gene TRBV4-3; 12 nucleotides align to TRBD2. V shed 0 bases, J shed 4 bases, and the junction held 6 bases outside the gene matches. Germline loops: CDR1 LGHNA, CDR2 YSLEER. The CDR3 totals 17 residues. Written as DNA, the CDR3 is TGCGCCAGCAGCCAAGAACCCCCTAGCGGGGGGGGAGAGACCCAGTACTTC. Encoded protein: CASSQEPPSGGGETQYF.

The rearrangement joins TRBV7-2 to TRBJ1-1; the D is unclear. CDR3 length: 14 amino acids. CDR1 is SGHTA, CDR2 FQGNSA, per germline. V lost 4 bases and J lost 7, with 16 bases in between. The CDR3 spells CASSSVGRPIEAFF. The CDR3 region has the DNA TGTGCCAGCAGCTCAGTTGGGAGACCTATTGAAGCTTTCTTT.

The rearrangement joins TRBV14 to TRBJ1-1; D ambiguous. The CDR3 spans 13 residues. Germline V lookup: CDR1 SGHDN, CDR2 FVKESK. With 3 bases removed from V and 2 bases from J, the gap between germline ends came to 7 bases. The CDR3 DNA is TGTGCCAGCAGCCAGAGAGGTAACACTGAAGCTTTCTTT. It specifies CASSQRGNTEAFF.

CDR3 sequence: CASSLYGQALLAGYEQYF. The CDR3 DNA sequence: TGTGCCAGCAGTTTATACGGACAGGCATTACTAGCTGGGTACGAGCAGTACTTC. The chain couples TRBV28 to TRBJ2-7; D is possibly TRBD1 (7 bases). This CDR3 has 18 residues. The V end was cut by 1 base, the J end by 4 bases, with 23 bases between. Germline V lookup: CDR1 MDHEN, CDR2 SYDVKM. Supplemented by reference TRBV28 and TRBJ2-7, the full variable domain reads DVKVTQSSRYLVKRTGEKVFLECVQDMDHENMFWYRQDPGLGLRLIYFSYDVKMKEKGDIPEGYSVSREKKERFSLILESASTNQTSMYLCASSLYGQALLAGYEQYFGPGTRLTVT.

The V and J genes are TRBV10-2 and TRBJ1-6; D is perhaps TRBD1 (6 bases). V was shortened by 0 bases and J by 3 bases, with 9 bases between the two germline ends. This CDR3 has 16 amino acids. In germline, CDR1 is WSHSY, CDR2 SAAADI. The CDR3 reads CASSESRTDYNSPLHF. CDR3 coding DNA: TGCGCCAGCAGTGAGTCGAGGACAGACTATAATTCACCCCTCCACTTT.

The gene calls are TRBV11-2 and TRBJ2-7; the match to TRBD2 covers 8 bases. Germline V CDR1 and CDR2: SGHAT, FQNNGV. Trimming removed 4 bases from V and 1 base from J; junction bases left unmatched: 6. The CDR3 length is 15 residues. As DNA, the CDR3 is TGTGCCAGCAGCTCCATAGGGACTAGTTCCTACGAGCAGTACTTC. Its protein product is CASSSIGTSSYEQYF.

This rearrangement joins TRBV30 to TRBJ1-2; perhaps TRBD1 as D (6 bases). Germline V lookup: CDR1 GTSNPN, CDR2 SVGIG (reference sequence). With 5 bases removed from V and 5 bases from J, the gap between germline ends came to 15 bases. There are 13 residues in the CDR3. Here the CDR3 DNA reads TGTGCCTGGTCTACCACAGGGAGGTATGGCTACACCTTC. Protein sequence: CAWSTTGRYGYTF. The complete variable domain, with remaining parts taken from reference TRBV30 and TRBJ1-2, reads SQTIHQWPATLVQPVGSPLSLECTVEGTSNPNLYWYRQAAGRGLQLLFYSVGIGQISSEVPQNLSASRPQDRQFILSSKKLLLSDSGFYLCAWSTTGRYGYTFGSGTRLTVV.

This chain uses TRBV5-1 with TRBJ1-2, with D possibly TRBD1 on 5 matching bases. Trimming pared 4 bases from V and 4 bases from J, leaving 11 bases between. Germline-derived CDR1 and CDR2 are SGHRS and YFSETQ. The CDR3 totals 13 residues. CDR3 in DNA: TGCGCCAGCAGCGAGTCAGGGTTCTATGGCTACACCTTC. This sequence encodes CASSESGFYGYTF.